This TCR beta chain was recovered during a study of blood T cell repertoires in COVID-19. The table came from immunoSEQ multiplex PCR; TCRdb's copy has only in-frame clones and leaves some out. The sample holds 65,000 to 100,000 clones, 80% to 90% seen once. Germline CDR1 reads MNHNS; CDR2 reads SASEGT. The ends were cut back, 1 base at V and 4 bases at J, with 11 bases in the middle. CDR3 size: 15 residues. This clone was detected once. The sample taken for sequencing was peripheral blood. The J gene is TRBJ1-5, the V gene TRBV6-1; D ambiguous. This clonotype was obtained from a woman older than 75 with acute or convalescent COVID-19. CDR3: CASSEVGGANQPQHF. The CDR3 bases are TGTGCCAGCAGTGAAGTAGGCGGCGCGAATCAGCCCCAGCATTTT.